The clone carrying this T cell receptor beta chain was counted only a few times. Expressed TCRB transcripts were sequenced because the entire RNA isolate underwent reverse transcription. Profiling relied on immunoSEQ multiplex PCR, and the TCRdb table lists in-frame clones only, not all of them. The table has about 360,000 clones, roughly 13% seen once. This record comes from a study of beta chain features in type 1 diabetes. After removal of 5 bases from V and 5 bases from J, the junction contained 8 bases not matched to a gene. The CDR3 length is 15 residues. Germline V gene lookup returns CDR1 SEHNR and CDR2 FQNEAQ (reference sequence).

The sequence was collected from a man younger than 35 in good health. V gene TRBV7-9 combines with J gene TRBJ2-5; 10 bases map to TRBD2. Sequencing was done on a sample of naive CD4+ T cells from blood. CDR3 coding DNA: TGTGCCAGCAGCCCCGGAGCGGGGGGGCAGGAGACCCAGTACTTC. It specifies CASSPGAGGQETQYF.